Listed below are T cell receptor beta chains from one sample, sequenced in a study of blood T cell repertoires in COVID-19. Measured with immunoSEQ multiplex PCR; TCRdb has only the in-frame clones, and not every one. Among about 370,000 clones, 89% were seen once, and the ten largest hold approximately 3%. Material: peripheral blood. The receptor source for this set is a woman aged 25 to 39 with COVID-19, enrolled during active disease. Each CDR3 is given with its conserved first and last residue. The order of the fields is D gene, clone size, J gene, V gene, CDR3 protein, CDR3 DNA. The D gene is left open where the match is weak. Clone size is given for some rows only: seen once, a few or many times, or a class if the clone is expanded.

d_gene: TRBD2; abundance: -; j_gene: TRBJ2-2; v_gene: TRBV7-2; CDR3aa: CASSLNGGLGTGELFF; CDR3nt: TGTGCCAGCAGCTTAAATGGGGGACTAGGTACCGGGGAGCTGTTTTTT
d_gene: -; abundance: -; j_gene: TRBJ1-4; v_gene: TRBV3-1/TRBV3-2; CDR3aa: CASSQGAWDEKLFF; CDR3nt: TGTGCCAGCAGCCAAGGAGCGTGGGATGAAAAACTGTTTTTT
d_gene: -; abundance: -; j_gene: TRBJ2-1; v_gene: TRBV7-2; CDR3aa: CASSSGGSRSYNEQFF; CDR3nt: TGTGCCAGCAGCTCTGGTGGGAGCCGCTCCTACAATGAGCAGTTCTTC
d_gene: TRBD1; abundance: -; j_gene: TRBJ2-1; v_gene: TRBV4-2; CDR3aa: CASSQDALRDRAYNEQFF; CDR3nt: TGTGCCAGCAGCCAAGATGCCCTCCGGGACAGGGCCTACAATGAGCAGTTCTTC
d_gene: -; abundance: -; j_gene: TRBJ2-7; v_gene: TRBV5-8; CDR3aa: CASSFFRGSGLRNSYEQYF; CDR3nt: TGTGCCAGCAGCTTTTTTAGGGGTTCGGGTCTGCGGAACTCCTACGAGCAGTACTTC
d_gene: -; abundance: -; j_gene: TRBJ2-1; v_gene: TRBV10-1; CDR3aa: CASSEKQGFVDNEQFF; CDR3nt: TGCGCCAGCAGCGAAAAACAGGGCTTTGTGGACAATGAGCAGTTCTTC
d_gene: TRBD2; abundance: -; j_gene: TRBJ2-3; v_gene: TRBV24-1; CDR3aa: CATSDFTGRASDTQYF; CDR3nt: TGTGCCACCAGTGATTTTACCGGGAGGGCCTCCGATACGCAGTATTTT
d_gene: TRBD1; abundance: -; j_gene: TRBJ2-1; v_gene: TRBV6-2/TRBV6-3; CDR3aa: CASSYYRRDRGNEQFF; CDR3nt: TGTGCCAGCAGTTACTACCGCCGGGACAGGGGAAATGAGCAGTTCTTC
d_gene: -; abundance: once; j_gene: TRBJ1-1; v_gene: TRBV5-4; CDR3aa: CASSQGGNRGTEAFF; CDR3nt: TGTGCCAGCAGCCAGGGAGGTAACCGAGGCACTGAAGCTTTCTTT
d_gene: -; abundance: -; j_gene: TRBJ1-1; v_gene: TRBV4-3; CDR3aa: CASRRGGRGTTEAFF; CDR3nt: TGCGCCAGCAGACGCGGGGGCCGGGGAACCACTGAAGCTTTCTTT
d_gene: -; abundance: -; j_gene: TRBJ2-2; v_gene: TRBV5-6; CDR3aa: CASSLVVTGELFF; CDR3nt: TGTGCCAGCAGCTTGGTAGTGACCGGGGAGCTGTTTTTT
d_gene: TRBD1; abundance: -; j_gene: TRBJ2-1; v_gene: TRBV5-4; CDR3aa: CASSSDRARVNEQFF; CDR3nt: TGTGCCAGCAGCTCTGACAGGGCTAGAGTCAATGAGCAGTTCTTC
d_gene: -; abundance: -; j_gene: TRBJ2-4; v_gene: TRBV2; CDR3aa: CASLYRRLRVNIQYF; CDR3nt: TGTGCCAGCCTGTATAGGCGTCTCCGGGTAAACATTCAGTACTTC
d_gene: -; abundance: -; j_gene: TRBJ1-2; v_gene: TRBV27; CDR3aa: CASSLSAFLVTNYGYTF; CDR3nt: TGTGCCAGCAGTTTATCCGCGTTTCTTGTAACTAACTATGGCTACACCTTC
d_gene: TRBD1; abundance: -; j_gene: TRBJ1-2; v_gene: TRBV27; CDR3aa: CASSQVGDSYGYTF; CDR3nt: TGTGCCAGCAGTCAAGTTGGGGACAGCTATGGCTACACCTTC
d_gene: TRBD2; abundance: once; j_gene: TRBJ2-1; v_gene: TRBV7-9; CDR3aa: CASSLAGGLVGGEQFF; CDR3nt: TGTGCCAGCAGCTTAGCGGGGGGACTAGTAGGCGGAGAGCAGTTCTTC
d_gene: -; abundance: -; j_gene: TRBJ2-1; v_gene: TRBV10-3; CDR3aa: CAINSGDLHNEQFF; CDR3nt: TGTGCCATCAACTCAGGGGACCTTCACAATGAGCAGTTCTTC